This paragraph reports one T cell receptor (beta chain). What it recognizes is unknown. V was pared by 4 bases and J by 0 bases, with 10 bases of the junction left unmatched. CDR3 length: 17 amino acids. Germline V gene data show CDR1 as SGDLS and CDR2 as YYNGEE. The data derive from a study of T cells in Graves' hyperthyroidism and ophthalmopathy. Ophthalmopathy patients had Clinical Activity Score at least 3, NOSPECS grade at least 4, duration under 3 months. The TCR beta CDR3 regions underwent amplification using RNA transcripts as the source. First-round RT-PCR with HTBI primers amplified the TCR CDR3 region. TCRdb re-called the multiplex PCR reads with MiXCR, one entry per CDR3 protein. The repertoire includes around 530,000 distinct CDR3 sequences, 15% to 20% of them detected once, and roughly 18% sits in the top ten. The study, taken as a whole, reports: From stable hyperthyroidism, ophthalmopathy was set apart by a 13 V-J model.

The gene calls are TRBV9 and TRBJ2-1; 7 positions agree with TRBD2. Sequencing was carried out using blood. The sequence was collected from a woman aged 18-29 years with Graves' ophthalmopathy. This CDR3 reads CASSSRRSGDSYNEQFF. In DNA, the CDR3 is TGTGCCAGCAGCTCCCGGAGGAGCGGGGACTCCTACAATGAGCAGTTCTTC.